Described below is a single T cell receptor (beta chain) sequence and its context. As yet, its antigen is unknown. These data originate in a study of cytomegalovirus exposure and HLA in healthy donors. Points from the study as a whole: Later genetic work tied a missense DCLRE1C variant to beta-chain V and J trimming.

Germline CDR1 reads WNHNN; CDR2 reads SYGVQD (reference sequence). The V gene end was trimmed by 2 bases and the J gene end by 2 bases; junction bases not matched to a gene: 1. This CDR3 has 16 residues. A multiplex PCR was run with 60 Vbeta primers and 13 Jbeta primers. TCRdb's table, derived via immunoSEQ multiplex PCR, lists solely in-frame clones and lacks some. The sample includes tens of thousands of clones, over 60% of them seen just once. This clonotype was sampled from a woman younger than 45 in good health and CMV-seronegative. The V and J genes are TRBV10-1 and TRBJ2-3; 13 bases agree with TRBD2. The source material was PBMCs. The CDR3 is CASSETSGRDTDTQYF. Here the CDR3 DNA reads TGCGCCAGCAGTGAGACTAGCGGGAGGGACACAGATACGCAGTATTTT.